This T cell receptor beta chain appears in the sequencing data of a study of tumor and adjacent non-tumor tissue in lung cancer. This sample's RNA came from whole unsorted tissue. The CDR3 adds up to 14 amino acids, both ends counted. The germline gives CDR1 SQVTM, CDR2 ANQGSEA. A modified ARM-PCR protocol with three rounds of nested PCR amplified TCRbeta. Each CDR3 protein is one row after TCRdb ran MiXCR on the multiplex PCR reads. In the table there are more than 85,000 distinct CDR3 sequences, about 87% of which are singletons. For this clonotype: The DNA is omitted, as the CDR3 cannot be located on it reliably, and the CDR3 follows TCRdb's listing.

The genes are TRBV29-1 and TRBJ2-2; TRBD1, the D gene given by the table, was not confirmed from the DNA. The TCR was taken from a man between 65 and 85 years old with non-small cell lung cancer. Sequencing was done on a sample of lung tumor tissue. CDR3 protein: CSADVAGGTAEPFF.